The 25 T cell receptor beta chains listed next were all sequenced from one sample in a study of T cells after yellow fever vaccination. Each CDR3 protein gets one entry after TCRdb re-called the 5' RACE reads with MiXCR. Of some 320,000 distinct CDR3 sequences listed, 3.5% to 4.5% are singletons. Source: PBMCs, taken 15 days after the yellow fever booster vaccination. All receptors derive from a man aged 18-30 years who received the YFV17D yellow fever vaccine.

This clonotype was detected ten times or more. The chain links TRBV5-5 to TRBJ2-5, with TRBD2 matching 9 bases. In germline, CDR1 is SGHKS, CDR2 YYEKEE (reference sequence). This CDR3 spans 15 amino acids. V lost 5 bases to trimming and J lost 1 base; unmatched junction nucleotides: 6. CDR3 DNA: TGTGCCAGCAGGGATGAGCGGGGGGCCCAAGAGACCCAGTACTTC. It codes for CASRDERGAQETQYF.

This clonotype was picked up many times. V and J are TRBV6-2 or TRBV6-3 and TRBJ2-2; the D gene is possibly TRBD1 (6 bases). Germline V gene sequence: CDR1 MNHEY, CDR2 SVGEGT. V dropped 6 bases and J dropped 8 bases, with 19 bases sitting between them. The CDR3 runs to 15 residues. CDR3: CASRRTVDGSGELFF. Written as DNA, the CDR3 is TGTGCCAGCAGGAGGACAGTAGACGGCTCGGGGGAGCTGTTTTTT.

This sequence joins TRBV4-1 and TRBJ2-1, with TRBD1 matching over 9 bases. The CDR3 length is 17 residues. Germline V gene sequence: CDR1 MGHRA, CDR2 YSYEKL. Losses at the gene ends were 1 base for V and 2 bases for J; bases not matched to a gene: 6. The CDR3 spells CASSQGGTGRPYNEQFF. The CDR3 coding sequence is TGCGCCAGCAGCCAAGGGGGGACAGGGCGACCCTACAATGAGCAGTTCTTC.

This clonotype was seen repeatedly, ten times or more. The genes are TRBV6-5 and TRBJ2-6, with D perhaps TRBD2 (6 bases). Trimming shortened V by 2 bases and J by 3 bases, and 8 bases separated the two germline ends. Germline loops: CDR1 MNHEY, CDR2 SVGAGI. The CDR3 consists of 15 residues. CDR3 in amino acids: CASSYGGYGANVLTF. In nucleotides, the CDR3 is TGTGCCAGCAGTTACGGGGGGTATGGGGCCAACGTCCTGACTTTC.

In its sample, this clonotype was seen a few times. V is TRBV5-1 and J is TRBJ1-1; D ambiguous. The CDR3 sequence is 14 residues long. Germline-derived CDR1 and CDR2 are SGHRS and YFSETQ. V lost 5 bases and J lost 5, with 16 bases in between. CDR3 coding DNA: TGCGCCAGCAGTATAGCGGGCGGGAGGACTGAAGCTTTCTTT. It is translated as CASSIAGGRTEAFF.

This clonotype was seen at least ten times. The chain carries TRBV9 and TRBJ2-3; 12 bases match TRBD2. The CDR3 runs 17 residues. V shed 0 bases and J 5 bases; nucleotides not matched to a gene: 7. Germline CDR1 is SGDLS and CDR2 is YYNGEE. The CDR3 coding sequence is TGTGCCAGCAGCGTAGCTTCTAGCGGGGGGGCCCAAGATACGCAGTATTTT. Residues: CASSVASSGGAQDTQYF.

J is TRBJ1-1 and V is TRBV9; D may be TRBD1 (5 bases). V lost 4 bases and J lost 1, with 14 bases in between. Germline V gene sequence: CDR1 SGDLS, CDR2 YYNGEE. The CDR3 covers 15 residues. Here the CDR3 DNA reads TGTGCCAGCAGCCCCCAGGGCATAACGAACACTGAAGCTTTCTTT. Encoded protein: CASSPQGITNTEAFF.

This clonotype was observed a handful of times. This chain uses TRBV11-2 with TRBJ1-6; TRBD1 agrees at 9 bases. J gave up 10 bases and V 0 bases, and 4 bases lay outside the gene matches. The germline gives CDR1 SGHAT, CDR2 FQNNGV. The CDR3 is made up of 15 amino acids. The DNA for the CDR3 is TGTGCCAGCAGCTTAGAGACAGGGGGTTGGTCACCCCTCCACTTT. This gives the protein CASSLETGGWSPLHF. Full variable domain (rest looked up from reference TRBV11-2 and TRBJ1-6): EAGVAQSPRYKIIEKRQSVAFWCNPISGHATLYWYQQILGQGPKLLIQFQNNGVVDDSQLPKDRFSAERLKGVDSTLKIQPAKLEDSAVYLCASSLETGGWSPLHFGNGTRLTVT.

The sample holds a few counts of this clonotype. The chain has TRBV7-2 and TRBJ2-3; D ambiguous. Germline-derived CDR1 and CDR2 are SGHTA and FQGNSA. This CDR3 region has 14 residues. Trimming pared 4 bases from V and 1 base from J, leaving 9 bases between. The DNA of the CDR3 is TGTGCCAGCAGCTCCTGGGCGGGCACAGATACGCAGTATTTT. This encodes CASSSWAGTDTQYF.

The rearrangement joins TRBV7-2 to TRBJ2-3, with 9 bases lining up with TRBD2. Trimming at V came to 6 bases and at J to 5 bases, leaving 6 bases not matched to a gene. The length of the CDR3 is 14 residues. The germline CDR1 and CDR2 sequences are SGHTA and FQGNSA. The CDR3 bases are TGTGCCAGCAGATCCGGCGGGGGGGGAGATACGCAGTATTTT. The encoded protein is CASRSGGGGDTQYF.

This clonotype occurred many times. CDR3 DNA: TGTGCCAGCAGCTTTCCCGGTCCCTACGAGCAGTACGTC. It codes for CASSFPGPYEQYV. V and J are TRBV5-5 and TRBJ2-7, with D hard to call. Per germline, CDR1 SGHKS and CDR2 YYEKEE (reference sequence). V lost 2 bases to trimming and J lost 2 bases, with 8 bases between them. The CDR3 is made up of 13 amino acids.

The rearrangement links TRBV12-3 or TRBV12-4 to TRBJ1-1; tentatively, D is TRBD1 (5 bases). With 7 bases removed from V and 1 base from J, the gap between germline ends came to 13 bases. The CDR3 loop spans 14 amino acids. CDR3 DNA sequence: TGTGCCAGCACCCTACAGGCCCCGAACACTGAAGCTTTCTTT. As protein: CASTLQAPNTEAFF.

Many counts were recorded for this clonotype. The V and J genes are TRBV6-5 and TRBJ1-5; 10 bases fit TRBD1. The CDR3 has 14 residues. V shed 8 bases, J shed 7 bases, and the junction held 8 bases outside the gene matches. Germline loops: CDR1 MNHEY, CDR2 SVGAGI. CDR3: CASHGTGEGQPQHF. The CDR3 nucleotides read TGTGCCAGCCATGGGACAGGGGAAGGGCAGCCCCAGCATTTT.

This clonotype was picked up many times. The chain has TRBV24-1 and TRBJ2-1, with D unclear. This CDR3 is 15 amino acids long. Trimming shortened V by 2 bases and J by 5 bases, and 12 bases separated the two germline ends. CDR1 KGHDR and CDR2 SFDVKD come from the germline V gene. CDR3 sequence: CATSDYGSANNEQFF. CDR3 bases: TGTGCCACCAGTGATTATGGCTCAGCTAACAATGAGCAGTTCTTC.

Only a few counts were recorded for this clonotype. The rearrangement uses TRBV12-3 or TRBV12-4 and TRBJ2-3; D is uncertain. V was trimmed by 7 bases and J by 5 bases, leaving 16 bases between them. The CDR3 has 14 residues. For the CDR3, the DNA is TGTGCCAGCAACCCGGGCCGACACGGAGATACGCAGTATTTT. Its protein product is CASNPGRHGDTQYF.

This clonotype has at least ten counts. J is TRBJ2-3 and V is TRBV12-3 or TRBV12-4; TRBD2 matches at 9 bases. This CDR3 region has 14 residues. The V segment lost 6 bases and the J segment 5 bases; nucleotides outside the gene matches: 6. In DNA form, the CDR3 reads TGTGCCAGCAGCAAGCGGGGGGCTGGAGATACGCAGTATTTT. It codes for CASSKRGAGDTQYF.

This clonotype was recorded at least ten times. This rearrangement joins TRBV11-2 to TRBJ2-4; tentatively, D is TRBD1 (6 bases). Germline-derived CDR1 and CDR2 are SGHAT and FQNNGV. CDR3 size: 14 residues. The V end was cut by 5 bases, the J end by 8 bases, with 16 bases between. CDR3 sequence reads: CASSTPPPGDIQYF. In DNA, the CDR3 is TGTGCCAGCAGCACCCCCCCCCCAGGGGACATTCAGTACTTC.

This chain uses TRBV27 with TRBJ2-7, with TRBD2 matching 8 bases. In germline, CDR1 is MNHEY, CDR2 SMNVEV (reference sequence). Trimming at V came to 8 bases and at J to 0 bases, leaving 9 bases not matched to a gene. This CDR3 comprises 15 residues. CDR3 residues: CASGSSGAPSYEQYF. CDR3 in DNA: TGTGCCAGCGGCAGTAGCGGGGCCCCCTCCTACGAGCAGTACTTC.

This clonotype came up a few times. This rearrangement joins TRBV10-3 to TRBJ2-7; D may match TRBD1 or TRBD2 (5 bases each). CDR1 and CDR2 (germline): ENHRY, SYGVKD. Trimming took off 3 bases at V and 2 bases at J, with 11 bases between the two ends. The CDR3 totals 14 residues. For the CDR3, the DNA is TGTGCCATCAGTGATGGGGGTTTCGCCTACGAGCAGTACTTC. Encoded protein: CAISDGGFAYEQYF.

The chain carries TRBV20-1 and TRBJ2-5; 8 bases are shared with TRBD2. The trim removed 2 bases at V and 4 bases at J, leaving 9 bases unmatched. The CDR3 consists of 15 residues. Per the germline V gene, CDR1 is DFQATT and CDR2 is SNEGSKA (reference sequence). CDR3 bases: TGCAGTGCTAGACCAAAGCGGGGGAGCTCAGAGACCCAGTACTTC. Protein sequence: CSARPKRGSSETQYF.

This clonotype was seen ten or more times. The chain links TRBV7-3 to TRBJ2-3; D remains ambiguous. Trimming removed 5 bases from V and 0 bases from J, with 6 bases in between. The CDR3 has 13 residues. CDR1 and CDR2 from the germline V gene are SGHTA and FQGTGA. The CDR3 DNA is TGTGCCAGCAGCCCCTCTAGCACAGATACGCAGTATTTT. This gives the protein CASSPSSTDTQYF.

This clonotype was observed many times. V gene TRBV5-1 combines with J gene TRBJ1-5; D uncertain. Germline V gene sequence: CDR1 SGHRS, CDR2 YFSETQ. The CDR3 runs 15 residues. The V end lost 0 bases, the J end lost 0 bases, and 7 bases lay between the germline ends. The CDR3 DNA follows: TGCGCCAGCAGCTTGGTTGGGGATAGCAATCAGCCCCAGCATTTT. It yields the protein CASSLVGDSNQPQHF.

The V gene is TRBV12-3 or TRBV12-4, the J gene TRBJ1-5, with 9 bases identical to TRBD1. The V segment lost 6 bases and the J segment 4 bases; nucleotides outside the gene matches: 7. This CDR3 has 15 amino acids. The CDR3 DNA reads TGTGCCAGCAGGGAGGGACAGGGCGGGAATCAGCCCCAGCATTTT. Protein: CASREGQGGNQPQHF.

Ten or more counts support this clonotype. This chain joins TRBV20-1 and TRBJ2-5; possibly TRBD2 for D (5 bases). Per the germline V gene, CDR1 is DFQATT and CDR2 is SNEGSKA (reference sequence). The CDR3 sequence is 12 residues long. V dropped 2 bases and J dropped 5 bases, with 9 bases sitting between them. The CDR3 protein is CSARLSGETQYF. DNA of the CDR3: TGCAGTGCTAGATTAAGCGGTGAGACCCAGTACTTC.

This clonotype has only a few counts. The V call is TRBV19, the J call TRBJ1-2; a possible D gene is TRBD1 (5 bases). Germline V gene data show CDR1 as LNHDA and CDR2 as SQIVND (reference sequence). Trimming cost V 6 bases and J 2 bases, with 10 bases left between them. CDR3 size: 13 residues. In nucleotides, the CDR3 is TGTGCCAGTAGCCCACAGGTGAACTATGGCTACACCTTC. Protein: CASSPQVNYGYTF.